A single T cell receptor beta chain is shown here with its context. This entry comes from a study of blood T cell repertoires in COVID-19. Study overall: Donors in the United States, Italy and Spain gave samples during acute or convalescent COVID-19.

The data were produced by immunoSEQ multiplex PCR, yet TCRdb's version contains in-frame clones alone and is incomplete. The sample includes just under 20,000 clones, around 84% seen only once; the top ten take roughly 30%. The sequenced sample consisted of peripheral blood. This receptor was obtained from a human donor with active COVID-19. The donor label of this sample is uncertain.

CDR3 in amino acids: CASTMRNRGRNTEAFF. CDR3 nucleotides: TGTGCCAGTACCATGAGAAACAGGGGTAGGAACACTGAAGCTTTCTTT. The chain joins TRBV19 to TRBJ1-1, with 7 positions matching TRBD1. CDR3 length: 16 residues. From germline, CDR1 is LNHDA and CDR2 SQIVND (reference sequence). V lost 7 bases and J lost 1; bases outside the gene matches: 12.